These 15 T cell receptor beta chains were sequenced from one sample in a study of read filtering for tumor transcriptome and immune sequencing. The library was built from roughly 400 ng RNA with molecular barcoded adaptors for alpha/delta and beta/gamma chains. TCRdb analysed the reads with MiXCR anew, one entry per CDR3 protein. The sample consists of 35,000 to 45,000 distinct CDR3 sequences, approximately 14% of them appearing once. The sequenced material came from a population of CD138-negative cells sorted from bone marrow. These receptors originate from a donor older than 35 with multiple myeloma.

This clonotype was recorded at least ten times. One end of the junction fails to match germline, which may point to a read error. V usage is TRBV4-2 and J usage is TRBJ1-2; D may be TRBD1 (5 bases). Germline V gene lookup returns CDR1 LGHNA and CDR2 YNFKEQ. This CDR3 has 13 residues. The CDR3: CASSQDRREPPYF. CDR3 bases: TGTGCCAGCAGCCAAGATCGCAGGGAACCCCCATACTTC.

A remark on this clonotype: This may be a read error: a much more frequent sequence differs by one nucleotide. The gene calls are TRBV6-5 and TRBJ2-7, with unresolved D. The CDR3 contains 13 residues. Germline loops: CDR1 MNHEY, CDR2 SVGAGI. The CDR3 loop reads CAGSAGPRDEQYF. Written as DNA, the CDR3 is TGTGCCGGCAGTGCAGGTCCGCGAGACGAGCAGTACTTC.

Ten or more counts support this clonotype. The V call is TRBV7-3, the J call TRBJ2-1; tentatively, D is TRBD1 or TRBD2 (5 bases each). This CDR3 is built from 12 residues. The germline V gene encodes CDR1 SGHTA and CDR2 FQGTGA. The V end lost 1 base, the J end lost 9 bases, and 7 bases lay between the germline ends. CDR3 protein: CASSLMGREQFF. CDR3 coding DNA: TGTGCCAGCAGCTTAATGGGACGTGAGCAGTTCTTC.

Note on this clonotype: The likely explanation is a read error, given a far larger clone one base away. V is TRBV7-2 and J is TRBJ2-1; D is possibly TRBD1 (5 bases). The CDR3 is made up of 16 amino acids. Looked up from germline, CDR1 is SGHTA and CDR2 is FQGNSA. The CDR3 loop reads CASSSQAWGSYNELFF. CDR3 nucleotides: TGTGCCAGCAGCTCACAGGCCTGGGGTTCCTACAATGAGCTGTTCTTC.

This clonotype appeared many times. This chain connects TRBV27 to TRBJ2-7, with 8 bases matching TRBD2. Germline CDR1 is MNHEY and CDR2 is SMNVEV (reference sequence). The ends lost 1 base at V and 5 bases at J; junction bases unmatched: 7. This CDR3 contains 15 residues. The chain's CDR3 is CASSLLAGPPHEQYF. The CDR3 DNA follows: TGTGCCAGCAGTTTATTAGCGGGGCCTCCCCACGAGCAGTACTTC.

This clonotype was observed many times. The junction does not match germline at one end; this may be a read error. The CDR3 sequence is CSARHGETYEQYF. DNA of the CDR3: TGCAGCGCTAGACACGGGGAAACCTACGAGCAGTACTTC. The V and J genes are TRBV20-1 and TRBJ2-7, with D perhaps TRBD2 (5 bases). Germline-derived CDR1 and CDR2 are DFQATT and SNEGSKA (reference sequence). This CDR3 is built from 13 residues.

This clonotype was detected ten times or more. The chain links TRBV16 to TRBJ2-7; D unclear. CDR3 length: 12 amino acids. Germline CDR1 is KGHSY and CDR2 is FQNENV. The germline V and J ends were trimmed by 7 bases and 0 bases, with 7 bases remaining between them. The CDR3 nucleotides read TGTGCCAGCAAAGACAACTCCTACGAGCAGTACTTC. This encodes CASKDNSYEQYF.

J is TRBJ1-1 and V is TRBV3-1, with 7 bases identical to TRBD1. The CDR3 sequence is 17 residues long. After removal of 4 bases from V and 2 bases from J, the junction contained 13 bases not matched to a gene. Per the germline V gene, CDR1 is LGHDT and CDR2 is YNNKEL (reference sequence). CDR3 nucleotide sequence: TGTGCCAGCAGCCCCTCCGGACTGACAGGGACCAACACTGAAGCTTTCTTT. Protein sequence: CASSPSGLTGTNTEAFF.

The rearrangement links TRBV20-1 to TRBJ1-5; 9 bases map to TRBD1. CDR3 length: 12 amino acids. Germline V lookup: CDR1 DFQATT, CDR2 SNEGSKA (reference sequence). The V and J ends lost 7 bases and 7 bases, in that order; junction bases with no gene match: 5. This CDR3 reads CSGAQGAQPQHF. Here the CDR3 DNA reads TGCAGTGGGGCACAGGGGGCCCAGCCCCAGCATTTT.

This clonotype was recorded many times. The V and J genes are TRBV20-1 and TRBJ2-7; D tentatively reads TRBD1 or TRBD2 (5 bases each). The CDR3 runs to 15 residues. Per germline, CDR1 DFQATT and CDR2 SNEGSKA (reference sequence). Trimming took off 0 bases at V and 6 bases at J, with 18 bases between the two ends. CDR3 amino acids: CSARDEGTRALEQYF. CDR3 in DNA: TGCAGTGCTAGAGATGAAGGGACGCGGGCCCTCGAGCAGTACTTC.

This clonotype was counted once. The V gene is TRBV5-6, the J gene TRBJ1-2, with D unclear. The CDR3 is 15 residues long. The V gene's germline CDR1 is SGHDT and CDR2 YYEEEE. Deletions cut 4 bases from V and 1 base from J, with 14 bases between. CDR3 coding DNA: TGTGCCAGCAGCCTGTCTGGAGATAGTAACTATGGCTACACCTTC. Translating it yields CASSLSGDSNYGYTF.

This clonotype was observed at least ten times. V and J are TRBV5-1 and TRBJ1-6; D remains ambiguous. The V end was cut by 0 bases, the J end by 15 bases, with 16 bases between. The germline gives CDR1 SGHRS, CDR2 YFSETQ. The CDR3 spans 14 residues. CDR3 residues: CASSLDPNNRDLHF. DNA for the CDR3: TGCGCCAGCAGCTTGGATCCGAATAACCGGGACCTCCACTTT.

This clonotype has at least ten counts. The rearrangement joins TRBV12-3 or TRBV12-4 to TRBJ1-6; D gene unclear. The CDR3 runs to 13 residues. Trimming removed 6 bases from V and 10 bases from J, with 13 bases in between. CDR3 DNA: TGTGCCAGCAGAACTGGGCAACGGTCACCCCTCCACTTT. This gives the protein CASRTGQRSPLHF.

This clonotype was recorded at least ten times. The CDR3 DNA follows: TGCAGTGCCGCCGGGACTAGGACTTCCGAGCAGTACTTC. It specifies CSAAGTRTSEQYF. The gene calls are TRBV20-1 and TRBJ2-7; 8 nucleotides line up with TRBD2. The CDR3 totals 13 residues. Germline V gene data show CDR1 as DFQATT and CDR2 as SNEGSKA (reference sequence). J lost 6 bases, V lost 6 bases, and 10 bases had no gene match.

Only a few counts were recorded for this clonotype. This sequence may be a read error, since a much larger clone differs from it by one base. The gene calls are TRBV6-2 or TRBV6-3 and TRBJ2-5; D ambiguous. This CDR3 is 13 amino acids long. Germline V gives CDR1 MNHEY, CDR2 SVGEGT. DNA of the CDR3: TGTGCCAGCAGTTCGGCATACCAAGAGGCCCAGTACTTC. This translates into CASSSAYQEAQYF.